The 25 T cell receptor beta chains given below trace back to one sample, sequenced in a study of blood T cell repertoires in COVID-19. Assay used: immunoSEQ multiplex PCR; TCRdb lists only in-frame clones, some missing. This table holds a few hundred thousand clones, 75% to 90% found once. Specimen: PBMCs or T cells enriched from blood (not recorded which). Receptors originate from a man aged 35 to 55 who had recovered from COVID-19.

The V gene is TRBV4-1, the J gene TRBJ2-2, with TRBD2 identical over 7 bases. The trim removed 6 bases at V and 5 bases at J, leaving 3 bases unmatched. Per the germline V gene, CDR1 is MGHRA and CDR2 is YSYEKL. The CDR3 covers 13 residues. The CDR3 DNA follows: TGCGCCAGCAGGAGCGGGGAGACCGGGGAGCTGTTTTTT. Translated: CASRSGETGELFF.

This clone was seen only a few times. The chain employs TRBV27 and TRBJ1-5; no clear D. V lost 3 bases and J 1 base, leaving 10 bases between the germline ends. Germline loops: CDR1 MNHEY, CDR2 SMNVEV (reference sequence). This CDR3 contains 15 residues. CDR3 sequence reads: CASSLAGISNQPQHF. DNA for the CDR3: TGTGCCAGCAGTTTGGCCGGGATAAGCAATCAGCCCCAGCATTTT.

This chain joins TRBV6-1 and TRBJ2-7, with 9 bases fitting TRBD1. The germline gives CDR1 MNHNS, CDR2 SASEGT. The CDR3 spans 16 residues. V shed 0 bases, J shed 4 bases, and the junction held 7 bases outside the gene matches. The CDR3 DNA reads TGTGCCAGCAGTGAAGCGGAAGGACAGGGGTCTTACGAGCAGTACTTC. It encodes CASSEAEGQGSYEQYF.

This clone was seen a handful of times. This chain uses TRBV3-1 (or the pseudogene TRBV3-2) with TRBJ2-5; no clear D. CDR3 length: 15 amino acids. V was clipped by 0 bases and J by 4 bases, with 12 bases between them. Germline CDR1 reads LGHDT; CDR2 reads YNNKEL (reference sequence). Written as DNA, the CDR3 is TGTGCCAGCAGCCAAGATGGTCGGGTAGGAGAGACCCAGTACTTC. Amino acids: CASSQDGRVGETQYF.

The genes are TRBV12-3 or TRBV12-4 and TRBJ1-1; the match to TRBD1 covers 8 bases. V dropped 6 bases and J dropped 5; count of bases not matched to a gene: 5. This CDR3 contains 13 residues. The CDR3 here is CASSLDRGTEAFF. The CDR3 DNA reads as TGTGCCAGCAGCCTCGACAGGGGAACTGAAGCTTTCTTT.

The gene calls are TRBV9 and TRBJ1-5; 12 nucleotides align to TRBD1. The CDR3 runs 16 residues. Per the germline V gene, CDR1 is SGDLS and CDR2 is YYNGEE. V was clipped by 5 bases and J by 6 bases; unmatched bases: 9. The CDR3 here is CASSPGQGALGQPQHF. The CDR3 DNA follows: TGTGCCAGCAGTCCGGGACAGGGGGCGCTTGGTCAGCCCCAGCATTTT.

The DNA of the CDR3 is TGTGCCAGTAGGAGAGACACCATATATTTT. It specifies CASRRDTIYF. The rearrangement uses TRBV25-1 and TRBJ1-3; D unresolved. V shed 9 bases and J shed 8 bases, with 8 bases lying between them. The CDR3 is 10 amino acids. Germline V gene data show CDR1 as MGHDK and CDR2 as SYGVNS.

The chain joins TRBV28 to TRBJ1-4, with 9 bases matching TRBD1. This CDR3 is built from 15 residues. The trim removed 6 bases at V and 8 bases at J, leaving 10 bases unmatched. Looked up from germline, CDR1 is MDHEN and CDR2 is SYDVKM. Written as DNA, the CDR3 is TGTGCCAGCAGGGGGCAAGGACAGGGGATCGAAAAACTGTTTTTT. Amino acids: CASRGQGQGIEKLFF.

The chain couples TRBV2 to TRBJ2-7; 7 positions agree with TRBD1. From germline, CDR1 is SNHLY and CDR2 FYNNEI. After removal of 6 bases from V and 2 bases from J, the junction contained 7 bases not matched to a gene. CDR3 length: 14 amino acids. The CDR3 DNA sequence: TGTGCCAGCAGGAAGGACAGGTCAACCTACGAGCAGTACTTC. Its protein is CASRKDRSTYEQYF.

This chain links TRBV7-2 with TRBJ1-1, with 7 bases lining up with TRBD1. Trimming cost V 5 bases and J 8 bases; bases outside gene matches: 11. CDR1 is SGHTA and CDR2 is FQGNSA in the germline V gene. The CDR3 has 14 amino acids. CDR3 amino acids: CASSSKGAGREAFF. In DNA, the CDR3 is TGTGCCAGCAGCAGCAAGGGGGCAGGGCGGGAAGCTTTCTTT.

The V call is TRBV27, the J call TRBJ2-3; perhaps TRBD2 as D (7 bases). The CDR3 covers 15 residues. Trimming removed 3 bases from V and 3 bases from J, with 13 bases in between. Germline V gene data show CDR1 as MNHEY and CDR2 as SMNVEV (reference sequence). CDR3 region: CASSFTRGATDTQYF. The CDR3 bases are TGTGCCAGCAGTTTTACACGGGGGGCAACAGATACGCAGTATTTT.

In this sample, this clone turned up once. CDR3 residues: CASGPPGLVAANEQFF. CDR3 coding DNA: TGTGCTAGTGGTCCCCCCGGTCTAGTGGCGGCCAATGAGCAGTTCTTC. The V call is TRBV12-5, the J call TRBJ2-1; D not certain. With 5 bases removed from V and 6 bases from J, the gap between germline ends came to 20 bases. CDR3 length: 16 amino acids. Germline V lookup: CDR1 LGHNT, CDR2 FRNRAP.

This chain joins TRBV3-1 (or the pseudogene TRBV3-2) and TRBJ1-1, with D unclear. The CDR3 covers 14 residues. Germline V gene sequence: CDR1 LGHDT, CDR2 YNNKEL (reference sequence). V lost 10 bases and J 2 bases, leaving 17 bases between the germline ends. CDR3 region: CATSQANTNTEAFF. As DNA, the CDR3 is TGTGCCACCTCCCAGGCGAACACCAACACTGAAGCTTTCTTT.

The chain links TRBV30 to TRBJ1-1; D is possibly TRBD1 (6 bases). CDR1 is GTSNPN and CDR2 is SVGIG in the germline V gene (reference sequence). The CDR3 covers 14 residues. The germline V and J ends were trimmed by 2 bases and 0 bases, with 10 bases remaining between them. CDR3 in DNA: TGTGCCTGGAGTAGGGGGTCCCTGAACACTGAAGCTTTCTTT. As protein: CAWSRGSLNTEAFF.

This clone was found once. The genes are TRBV9 and TRBJ1-3; no clear D gene. Germline V lookup: CDR1 SGDLS, CDR2 YYNGEE. The CDR3 covers 15 residues. With 4 bases removed from V and 7 bases from J, the gap between germline ends came to 18 bases. CDR3 coding DNA: TGTGCCAGCAGCCTTGGACCGGGCGGCGGGAACACCATATATTTT. It encodes CASSLGPGGGNTIYF.

This chain links TRBV10-2 with TRBJ2-1, with 7 bases lining up with TRBD2. J lost 0 bases, V lost 8 bases, and 7 bases had no gene match. This CDR3 contains 15 residues. CDR1 WSHSY and CDR2 SAAADI come from the germline V gene. The CDR3 DNA reads as TGCGCCAGCCTTGGGAGGGAGGGCTCCTACAATGAGCAGTTCTTC. This translates into CASLGREGSYNEQFF.

Only a few counts were recorded for this clone. J is TRBJ1-1 and V is TRBV29-1; possible D gene TRBD1, 6 bases. Trimming took 6 bases from V and 4 from J, leaving 18 bases between them. CDR3 length: 14 residues. The germline V gene has CDR1 SQVTM and CDR2 ANQGSEA. The CDR3 sequence: CSVSTGQRGTEAFF. The CDR3 DNA sequence: TGCAGCGTATCGACAGGACAAAGGGGCACTGAAGCTTTCTTT.

The gene calls are TRBV27 and TRBJ2-1, with TRBD1 matching over 9 bases. The CDR3 is made up of 15 amino acids. Germline lookup yields CDR1 MNHEY and CDR2 SMNVEV (reference sequence). V lost 3 bases to trimming and J lost 10 bases; unmatched junction nucleotides: 10. The CDR3 DNA sequence: TGTGCCAGCAGTTTCGACAGGGGGAGAGGCGGAGAGCAGTTCTTC. It yields the protein CASSFDRGRGGEQFF.

This clone appeared a few times. Other DNA sequences in this specimen translate into the identical CDR3. The gene calls are TRBV7-2 and TRBJ1-4; no clear D. The CDR3 length is 13 residues. Trimming left V 1 base short and J 7 bases short, with 7 bases between. Germline assignment: CDR1 SGHTA and CDR2 FQGNSA. The CDR3 DNA reads as TGTGCCAGCAGCTTAGGCGGCCCTGAAAAACTGTTTTTT. Translation: CASSLGGPEKLFF.

The gene calls are TRBV3-1 (or the pseudogene TRBV3-2) and TRBJ1-4, with 8 nucleotides matching TRBD1. Germline V gene sequence: CDR1 LGHDT, CDR2 YNNKEL (reference sequence). The V gene end was trimmed by 3 bases and the J gene end by 6 bases; junction bases not matched to a gene: 9. The CDR3 extends over 16 amino acids. The CDR3 nucleotides are TGTGCCAGCAGCCACCCTCTCAGGACAGGGTATGAAAAACTGTTTTTT. Residues: CASSHPLRTGYEKLFF.

A single count supports this clone. V usage is TRBV9 and J usage is TRBJ1-1, with 9 bases that match TRBD1. CDR1 and CDR2 from the germline V gene are SGDLS and YYNGEE. The CDR3 length is 16 residues. After removal of 2 bases from V and 4 bases from J, the junction contained 9 bases not matched to a gene. This CDR3 reads CASSVATGTGLTEAFF. CDR3 coding DNA: TGTGCCAGCAGCGTTGCTACCGGGACAGGGCTCACTGAAGCTTTCTTT. Using reference TRBV9 and TRBJ1-1 for the parts outside the CDR3, the full variable domain is DSGVTQTPKHLITATGQRVTLRCSPRSGDLSVYWYQQSLDQGLQFLIQYYNGEERAKGNILERFSAQQFPDLHSELNLSSLELGDSALYFCASSVATGTGLTEAFFGQGTRLTVV.

This clone was counted many times. At the DNA level, this CDR3 is encoded by other sequences in the same sample as well. The chain combines TRBV30 with TRBJ1-3, with D possibly being TRBD1 (6 bases). V shed 0 bases and J shed 2 bases, with 8 bases lying between them. The CDR3 spans 14 residues. Germline loops: CDR1 GTSNPN, CDR2 SVGIG (reference sequence). The CDR3, as DNA: TGTGCCTGGAGTGTAGGGGGAACTGGAAACACCATATATTTT. It specifies CAWSVGGTGNTIYF.

The chain is built from TRBV5-4 and TRBJ1-2, with 9 bases lining up with TRBD1. The trim removed 4 bases at V and 7 bases at J, leaving 8 bases unmatched. The CDR3 loop spans 14 amino acids. Germline CDR1 and CDR2: SGHNT and YYREEE (reference sequence). The CDR3 DNA is TGTGCCAGCAGCCACGGGACAGGGAAGGTTGGCTACACCTTC. Its translation is CASSHGTGKVGYTF.

The chain employs TRBV18 and TRBJ1-2, with a possible D match to TRBD1 (6 bases). Trimming pared 3 bases from V and 8 bases from J, leaving 13 bases between. The CDR3 extends over 13 amino acids. In germline, CDR1 is KGHSH, CDR2 LQKENI. The CDR3 sequence: CASSPGAGTGYTF. The CDR3 bases are TGTGCCAGCTCACCGGGGGCAGGGACGGGCTACACCTTC.

This rearrangement joins TRBV18 to TRBJ1-3; D gene unclear. Deletions cut 3 bases from V and 7 bases from J, with 16 bases between. Per germline, CDR1 KGHSH and CDR2 LQKENI. The CDR3 totals 15 residues. The CDR3 sequence: CASSPSIPRVNTIYF. The CDR3 bases are TGTGCCAGCTCACCGAGTATTCCCCGCGTTAACACCATATATTTT.